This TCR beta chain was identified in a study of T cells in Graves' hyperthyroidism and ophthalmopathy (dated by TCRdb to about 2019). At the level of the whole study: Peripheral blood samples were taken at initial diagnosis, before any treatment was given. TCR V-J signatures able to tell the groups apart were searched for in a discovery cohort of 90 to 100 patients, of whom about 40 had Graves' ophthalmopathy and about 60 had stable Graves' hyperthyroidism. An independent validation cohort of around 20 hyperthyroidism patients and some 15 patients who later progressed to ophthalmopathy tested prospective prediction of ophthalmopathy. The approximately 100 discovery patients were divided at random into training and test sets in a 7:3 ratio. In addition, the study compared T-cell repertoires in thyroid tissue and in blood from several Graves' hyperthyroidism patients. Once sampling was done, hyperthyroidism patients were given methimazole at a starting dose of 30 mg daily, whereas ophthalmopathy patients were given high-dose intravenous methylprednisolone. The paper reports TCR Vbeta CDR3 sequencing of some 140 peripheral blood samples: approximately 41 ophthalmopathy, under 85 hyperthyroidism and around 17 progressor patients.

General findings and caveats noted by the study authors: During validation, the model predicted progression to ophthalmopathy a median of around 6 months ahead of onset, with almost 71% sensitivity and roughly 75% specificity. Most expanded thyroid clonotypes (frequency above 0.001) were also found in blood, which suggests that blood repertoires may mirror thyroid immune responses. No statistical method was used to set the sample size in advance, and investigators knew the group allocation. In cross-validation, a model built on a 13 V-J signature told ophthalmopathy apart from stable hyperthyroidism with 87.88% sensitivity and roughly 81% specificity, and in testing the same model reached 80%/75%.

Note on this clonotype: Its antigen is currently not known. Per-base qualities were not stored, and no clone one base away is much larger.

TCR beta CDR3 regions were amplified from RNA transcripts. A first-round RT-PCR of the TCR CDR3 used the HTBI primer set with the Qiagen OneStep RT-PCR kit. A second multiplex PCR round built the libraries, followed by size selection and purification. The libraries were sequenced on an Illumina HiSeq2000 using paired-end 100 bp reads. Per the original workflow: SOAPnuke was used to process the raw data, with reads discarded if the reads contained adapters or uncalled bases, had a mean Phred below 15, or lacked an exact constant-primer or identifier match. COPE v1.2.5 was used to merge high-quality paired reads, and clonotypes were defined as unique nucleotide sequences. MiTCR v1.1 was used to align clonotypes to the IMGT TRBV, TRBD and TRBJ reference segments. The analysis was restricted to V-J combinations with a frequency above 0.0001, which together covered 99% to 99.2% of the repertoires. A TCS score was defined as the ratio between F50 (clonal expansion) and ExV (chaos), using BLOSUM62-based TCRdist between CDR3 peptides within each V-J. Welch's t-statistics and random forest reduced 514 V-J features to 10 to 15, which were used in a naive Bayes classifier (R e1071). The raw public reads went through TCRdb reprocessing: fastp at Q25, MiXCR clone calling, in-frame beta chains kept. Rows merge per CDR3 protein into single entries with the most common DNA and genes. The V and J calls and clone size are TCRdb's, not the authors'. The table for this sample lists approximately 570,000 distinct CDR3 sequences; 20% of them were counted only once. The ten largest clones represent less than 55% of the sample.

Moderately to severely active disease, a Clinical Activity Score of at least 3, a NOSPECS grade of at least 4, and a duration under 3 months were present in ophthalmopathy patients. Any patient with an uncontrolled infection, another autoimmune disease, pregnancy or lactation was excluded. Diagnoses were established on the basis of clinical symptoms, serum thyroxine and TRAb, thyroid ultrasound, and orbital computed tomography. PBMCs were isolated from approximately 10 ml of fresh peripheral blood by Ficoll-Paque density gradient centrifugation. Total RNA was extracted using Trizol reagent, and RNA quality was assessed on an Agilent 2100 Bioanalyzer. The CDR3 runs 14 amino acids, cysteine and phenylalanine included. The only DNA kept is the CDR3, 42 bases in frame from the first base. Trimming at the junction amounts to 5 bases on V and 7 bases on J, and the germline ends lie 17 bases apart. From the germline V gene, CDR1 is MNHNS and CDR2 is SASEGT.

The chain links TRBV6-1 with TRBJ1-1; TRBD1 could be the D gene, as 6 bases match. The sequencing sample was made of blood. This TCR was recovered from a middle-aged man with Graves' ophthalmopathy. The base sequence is TGTGCCAGCAGTAATCGACAGGTCCCGGTTGAAGCTTTCTTT. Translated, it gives CASSNRQVPVEAFF.